Listed below are T cell receptor beta chains from one sample, sequenced in a study of vaccination and CD4 T cells after COVID-19. Their antigen targets remain unknown. Each CDR3 protein gets one entry after TCRdb re-called the PCR reads with MiXCR. The sample comprises a few thousand distinct CDR3 sequences, approximately 70% of which are singletons, and around 27% rests with the top ten. Sequencing was done on a sample of CD4+ T cells from blood, cultured in vitro. The receptor set was obtained from a human donor who had recovered from COVID-19. CDR3s leave out the opening cysteine and the closing phenylalanine or tryptophan. The order of the fields is CDR3 protein, V gene, J gene.

SATDPFGQIYGYT	TRBV20-1	TRBJ1-2
ATSRGPGGGDGYT	TRBV15	TRBJ1-2
AISFTQGGGQPQH	TRBV10-3	TRBJ1-5
AITDGGSYEQY	TRBV10-3	TRBJ2-7
ASSPGTEAF	TRBV18	TRBJ1-1
AISEAGGFMNTEAF	TRBV10-3	TRBJ1-1
SGAGTYEQY	TRBV20-1	TRBJ2-7
SARRPGQGATEAF	TRBV20-1	TRBJ1-1
ASSPGARGYT	TRBV2	TRBJ1-2
ASSQETRKGEQY	TRBV7-2	TRBJ2-7
ASSYCIRGQQNQPQH	TRBV6-5	TRBJ1-5
SARVGGNQPQH	TRBV20-1	TRBJ1-5
SAKGLGGDQPQH	TRBV20-1	TRBJ1-5
ASKVTYNEQF	TRBV6-1	TRBJ2-1
AISPGRMNSPLH	TRBV10-3	TRBJ1-6
ASSVLAGPSYEQY	TRBV5-1	TRBJ2-7
ASRSGTGGRNQPQH	TRBV6-1	TRBJ1-5
ASLGFIKDEQY	TRBV6-1	TRBJ2-7
ASSSAGVEQY	TRBV7-9	TRBJ2-7
ASSLSTGGQYEQY	TRBV5-4	TRBJ2-7
ATSDPREGWKETQY	TRBV24-1	TRBJ2-5
SVVLGDYGYT	TRBV29-1	TRBJ1-2
ASSRRPALLNTEAF	TRBV27	TRBJ1-1
ASSQDGQGRTPLH	TRBV7-3	TRBJ1-6
AVRGRGIYTDTQY	TRBV10-3	TRBJ2-3
ASYRTGGEAF	TRBV27	TRBJ1-1
ASSADRDRGLGTQY	TRBV2	TRBJ2-3
ASSVQGALFSPLH	TRBV6-1	TRBJ1-6
ASSLAQGRNTIY	TRBV7-9	TRBJ1-3
ASSYSTLGGETQY	TRBV6-5	TRBJ2-5
ASRFGQGGYEQY	TRBV6-1	TRBJ2-7
ASSLGRASNYGYT	TRBV7-9	TRBJ1-2
GTSREGRGGYT	TRBV15	TRBJ1-2
ASSAGGENIQY	TRBV10-1	TRBJ2-4
SARPDSGNQPQH	TRBV20-1	TRBJ1-5
ASSRQMGGYT	TRBV11-2	TRBJ1-2
ASAKRGGGYNEQF	TRBV27	TRBJ2-1
ASSRQGRDGYT	TRBV5-1	TRBJ1-2
SARVTGGSYGYT	TRBV20-1	TRBJ1-2
ASSILQNTEAF	TRBV19	TRBJ1-1